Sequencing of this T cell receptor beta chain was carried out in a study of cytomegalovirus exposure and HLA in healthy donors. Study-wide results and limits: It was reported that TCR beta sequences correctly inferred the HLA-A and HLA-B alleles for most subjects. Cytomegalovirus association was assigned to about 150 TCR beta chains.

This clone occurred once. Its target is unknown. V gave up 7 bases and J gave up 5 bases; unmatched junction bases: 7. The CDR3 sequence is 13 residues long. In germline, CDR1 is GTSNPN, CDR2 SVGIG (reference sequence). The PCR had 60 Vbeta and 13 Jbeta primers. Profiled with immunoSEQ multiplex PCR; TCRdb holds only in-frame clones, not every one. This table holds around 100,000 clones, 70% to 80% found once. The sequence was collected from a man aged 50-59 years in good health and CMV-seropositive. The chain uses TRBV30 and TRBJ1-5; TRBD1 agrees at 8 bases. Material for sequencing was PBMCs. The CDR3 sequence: CASEGQVDQPQHF. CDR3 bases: TGTGCCTCCGAGGGACAGGTAGATCAGCCCCAGCATTTT. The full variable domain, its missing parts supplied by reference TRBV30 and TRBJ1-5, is SQTIHQWPATLVQPVGSPLSLECTVEGTSNPNLYWYRQAAGRGLQLLFYSVGIGQISSEVPQNLSASRPQDRQFILSSKKLLLSDSGFYLCASEGQVDQPQHFGDGTRLSIL.